A single TCR beta chain is shown here with its context. Its antigen is unidentified. The protocol was immunoSEQ multiplex PCR, while the TCRdb copy is restricted to in-frame clones and leaves out a portion. The data show about 110,000 clones, 85% to 90% seen once. This record comes from a study of T cell responses to AZD1222 COVID-19 vaccine. Points from the study as a whole: Breadth and depth of Spike-specific TCRs rose after two AZD1222 doses. Possibly, clonal diversity was underestimated; donors were largely white British and included more females. Among spike-specific TCRs, nearly half reportedly target unmutated variant regions. Baseline serology detected seropositivity in only five or six AZD1222 recipients.

This CDR3 has 12 residues. Here the sequenced sample was peripheral blood, taken on day 0 of AZD1222 vaccination. The rearrangement links TRBV21-1 to TRBJ2-2. TRBV21-1 is a pseudogene. This clonotype was sampled from an adult in good health. CDR3 protein: CASSKNTGELFF. The CDR3 nucleotides read TGTGCCAGCAGCAAAAACACCGGGGAGCTGTTTTTT.